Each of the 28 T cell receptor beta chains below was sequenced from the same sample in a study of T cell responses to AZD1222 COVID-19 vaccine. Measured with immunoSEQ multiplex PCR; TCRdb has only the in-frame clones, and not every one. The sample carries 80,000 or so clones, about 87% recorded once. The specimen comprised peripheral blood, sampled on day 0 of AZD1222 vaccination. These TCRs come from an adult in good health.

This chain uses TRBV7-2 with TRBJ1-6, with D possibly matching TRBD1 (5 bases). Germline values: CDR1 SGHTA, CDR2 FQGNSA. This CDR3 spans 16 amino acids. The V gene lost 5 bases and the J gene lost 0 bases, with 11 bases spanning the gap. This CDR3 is CASSPQGSSYNSPLHF. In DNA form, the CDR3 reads TGTGCCAGCAGCCCCCAGGGAAGCTCCTATAATTCACCCCTCCACTTT. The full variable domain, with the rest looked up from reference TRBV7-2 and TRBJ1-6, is GAGVSQSPSNKVTEKGKDVELRCDPISGHTALYWYRQSLGQGLEFLIYFQGNSAPDKSGLPSDRFSAERTGGSVSTLTIQRTQQEDSAVYLCASSPQGSSYNSPLHFGNGTRLTVT.

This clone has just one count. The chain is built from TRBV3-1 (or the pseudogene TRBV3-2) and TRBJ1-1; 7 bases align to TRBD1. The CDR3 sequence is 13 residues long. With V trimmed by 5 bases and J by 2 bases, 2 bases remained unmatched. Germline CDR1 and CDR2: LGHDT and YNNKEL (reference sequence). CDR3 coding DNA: TGTGCCAGCAGCGACAGGGCTAACACTGAAGCTTTCTTT. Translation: CASSDRANTEAFF.

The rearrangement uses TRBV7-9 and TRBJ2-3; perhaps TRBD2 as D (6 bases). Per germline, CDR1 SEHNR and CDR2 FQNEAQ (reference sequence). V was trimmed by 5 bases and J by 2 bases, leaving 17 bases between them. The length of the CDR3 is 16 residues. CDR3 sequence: CASSPGGSGYTDTQYF. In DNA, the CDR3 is TGTGCCAGCAGCCCCGGCGGTAGCGGATACACAGATACGCAGTATTTT.

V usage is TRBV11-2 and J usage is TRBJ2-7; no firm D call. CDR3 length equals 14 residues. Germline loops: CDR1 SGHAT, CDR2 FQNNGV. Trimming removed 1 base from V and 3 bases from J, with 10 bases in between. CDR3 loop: CASSLVDGGYEQYF. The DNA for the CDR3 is TGTGCCAGCAGCTTAGTCGATGGTGGCTACGAGCAGTACTTC. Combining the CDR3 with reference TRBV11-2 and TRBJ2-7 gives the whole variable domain EAGVAQSPRYKIIEKRQSVAFWCNPISGHATLYWYQQILGQGPKLLIQFQNNGVVDDSQLPKDRFSAERLKGVDSTLKIQPAKLEDSAVYLCASSLVDGGYEQYFGPGTRLTVT.

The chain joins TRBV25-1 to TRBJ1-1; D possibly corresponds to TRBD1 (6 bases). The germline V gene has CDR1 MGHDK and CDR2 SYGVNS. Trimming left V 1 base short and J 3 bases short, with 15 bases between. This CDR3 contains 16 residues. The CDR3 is CASSELRGQFYTEAFF. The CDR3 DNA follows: TGTGCCAGCAGTGAATTAAGAGGACAGTTTTACACTGAAGCTTTCTTT.

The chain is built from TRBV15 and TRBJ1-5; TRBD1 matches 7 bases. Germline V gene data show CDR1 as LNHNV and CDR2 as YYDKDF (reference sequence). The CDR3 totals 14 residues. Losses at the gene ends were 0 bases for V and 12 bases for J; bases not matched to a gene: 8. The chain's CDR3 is CATSRDLGGIYQHF. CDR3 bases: TGTGCCACCAGCAGAGATCTAGGGGGCATCTACCAGCATTTT.

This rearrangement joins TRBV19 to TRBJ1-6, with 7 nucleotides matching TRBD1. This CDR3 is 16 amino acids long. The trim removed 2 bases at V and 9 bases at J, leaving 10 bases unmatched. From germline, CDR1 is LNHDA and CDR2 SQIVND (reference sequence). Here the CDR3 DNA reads TGTGCCAGTAGTATAAGTGAGACAGGGAGTTTTTCACCCCTCCACTTT. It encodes CASSISETGSFSPLHF.

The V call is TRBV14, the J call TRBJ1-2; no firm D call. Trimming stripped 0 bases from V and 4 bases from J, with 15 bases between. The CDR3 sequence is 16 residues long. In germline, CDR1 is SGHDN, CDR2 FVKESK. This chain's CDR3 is CASSQDNGIPGYGYTF. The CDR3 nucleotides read TGTGCCAGCAGCCAAGATAACGGTATCCCGGGCTATGGCTACACCTTC.

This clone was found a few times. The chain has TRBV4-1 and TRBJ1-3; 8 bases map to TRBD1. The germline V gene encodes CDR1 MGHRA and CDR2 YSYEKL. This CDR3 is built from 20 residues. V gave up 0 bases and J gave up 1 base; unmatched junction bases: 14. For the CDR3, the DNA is TGCGCCAGCAGCCAAGAGCCGGCACGGACAGGGAGGCGTTCTGGAAACACCATATATTTT. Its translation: CASSQEPARTGRRSGNTIYF.

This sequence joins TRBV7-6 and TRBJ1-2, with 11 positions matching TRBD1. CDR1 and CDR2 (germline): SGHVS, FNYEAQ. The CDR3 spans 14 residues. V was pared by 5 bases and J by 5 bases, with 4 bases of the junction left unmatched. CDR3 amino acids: CASSPGTGGYGYTF. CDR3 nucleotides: TGTGCCAGCAGCCCGGGGACAGGGGGTTATGGCTACACCTTC.

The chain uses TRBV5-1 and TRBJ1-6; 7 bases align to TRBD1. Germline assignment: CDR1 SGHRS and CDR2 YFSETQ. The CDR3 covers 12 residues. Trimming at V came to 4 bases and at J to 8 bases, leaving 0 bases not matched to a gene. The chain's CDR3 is CASSGTDSPLHF. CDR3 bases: TGCGCCAGCAGCGGGACAGATTCACCCCTCCACTTT.

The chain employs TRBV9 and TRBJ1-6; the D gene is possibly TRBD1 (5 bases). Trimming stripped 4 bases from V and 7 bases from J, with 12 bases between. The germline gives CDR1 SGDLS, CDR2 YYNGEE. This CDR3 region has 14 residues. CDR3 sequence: CASSSGTSNSPLHF. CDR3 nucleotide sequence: TGTGCCAGCAGCTCCGGGACGTCCAATTCACCCCTCCACTTT.

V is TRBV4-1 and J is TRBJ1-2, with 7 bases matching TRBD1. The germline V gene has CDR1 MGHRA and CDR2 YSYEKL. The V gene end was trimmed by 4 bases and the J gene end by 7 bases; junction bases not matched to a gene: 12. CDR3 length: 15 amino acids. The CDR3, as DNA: TGCGCCAGCAGCCTCCACTCGACAGGGAAACGTGGCTACACCTTC. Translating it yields CASSLHSTGKRGYTF.

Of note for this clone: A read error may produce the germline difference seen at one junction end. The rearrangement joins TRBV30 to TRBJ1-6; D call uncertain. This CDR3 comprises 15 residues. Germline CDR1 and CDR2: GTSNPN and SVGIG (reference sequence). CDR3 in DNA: TGTGCCGGGAGGTATTCATCCTCCTATAATTCACCCCTCCACTTT. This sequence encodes CAGRYSSSYNSPLHF.

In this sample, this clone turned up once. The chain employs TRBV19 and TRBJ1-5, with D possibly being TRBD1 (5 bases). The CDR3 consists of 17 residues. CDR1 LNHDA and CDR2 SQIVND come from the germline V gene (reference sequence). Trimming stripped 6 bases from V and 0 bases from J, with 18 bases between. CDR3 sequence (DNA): TGTGCCAGTAGAGACAGCGGAGGATCCAATAGCAATCAGCCCCAGCATTTT. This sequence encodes CASRDSGGSNSNQPQHF.

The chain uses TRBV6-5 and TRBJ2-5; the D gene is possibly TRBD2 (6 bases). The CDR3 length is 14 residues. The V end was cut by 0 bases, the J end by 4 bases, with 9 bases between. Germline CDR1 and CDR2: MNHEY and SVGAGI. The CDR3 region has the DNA TGTGCCAGCAGTTACTCGCGGGGTGGAGAGACCCAGTACTTC. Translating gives CASSYSRGGETQYF.

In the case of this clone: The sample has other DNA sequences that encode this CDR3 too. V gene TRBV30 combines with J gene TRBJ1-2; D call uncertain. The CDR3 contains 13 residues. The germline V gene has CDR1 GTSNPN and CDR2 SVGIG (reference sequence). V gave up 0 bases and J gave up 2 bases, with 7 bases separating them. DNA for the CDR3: TGTGCCTGGAGTGTATCCGGAAACTATGGCTACACCTTC. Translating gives CAWSVSGNYGYTF.

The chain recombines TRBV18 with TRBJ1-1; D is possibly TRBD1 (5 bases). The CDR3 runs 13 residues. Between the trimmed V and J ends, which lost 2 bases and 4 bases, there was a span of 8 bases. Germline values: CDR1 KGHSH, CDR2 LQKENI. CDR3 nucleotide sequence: TGTGCCAGCTCACCAAAACAGGCCACTGAAGCTTTCTTT. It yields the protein CASSPKQATEAFF.

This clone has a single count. The CDR3 sequence: CASSSGTNSPLHF. CDR3 in DNA: TGTGCCAGCAGCTCCGGGACGAATTCACCCCTCCACTTT. The chain couples TRBV7-7 to TRBJ1-6, with a possible D match to TRBD1 (5 bases). Germline loops: CDR1 SSHAT, CDR2 FNYEAQ (reference sequence). The CDR3 consists of 13 residues. The V gene lost 4 bases and the J gene lost 7 bases, with 8 bases spanning the gap.

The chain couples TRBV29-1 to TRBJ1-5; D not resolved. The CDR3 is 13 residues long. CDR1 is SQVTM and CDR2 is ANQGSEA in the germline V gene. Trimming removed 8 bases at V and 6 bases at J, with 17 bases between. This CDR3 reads CSTTTAVGQPQHF. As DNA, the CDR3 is TGCAGCACAACCACAGCGGTGGGTCAGCCCCAGCATTTT.

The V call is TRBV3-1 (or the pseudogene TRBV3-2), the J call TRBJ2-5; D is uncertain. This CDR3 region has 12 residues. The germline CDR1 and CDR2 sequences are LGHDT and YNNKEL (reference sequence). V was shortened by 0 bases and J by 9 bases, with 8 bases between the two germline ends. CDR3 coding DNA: TGTGCCAGCAGCCAAGATATTGGGGCCCAGTACTTC. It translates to CASSQDIGAQYF.

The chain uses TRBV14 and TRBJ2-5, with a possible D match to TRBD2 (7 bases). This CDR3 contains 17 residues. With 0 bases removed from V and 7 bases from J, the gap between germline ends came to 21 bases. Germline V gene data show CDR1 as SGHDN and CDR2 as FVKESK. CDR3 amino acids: CASSQDRGGRTYGTQYF. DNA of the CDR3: TGTGCCAGCAGCCAAGACAGGGGCGGGAGAACTTATGGGACCCAGTACTTC.

The CDR3 spells CASSWGGRTGELFF. The CDR3 DNA follows: TGTGCCAGCAGTTGGGGTGGGCGGACCGGGGAGCTGTTTTTT. The chain couples TRBV27 to TRBJ2-2; D remains ambiguous. Trimming left V 4 bases short and J 5 bases short, with 11 bases between. This CDR3 contains 14 residues. Germline V gives CDR1 MNHEY, CDR2 SMNVEV (reference sequence).

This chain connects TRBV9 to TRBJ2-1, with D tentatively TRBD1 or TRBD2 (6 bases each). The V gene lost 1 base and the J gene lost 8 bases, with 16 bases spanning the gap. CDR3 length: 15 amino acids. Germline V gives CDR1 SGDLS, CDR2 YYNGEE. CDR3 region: CASSVWGRGVDEQFF. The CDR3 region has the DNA TGTGCCAGCAGCGTATGGGGGCGCGGGGTGGATGAGCAGTTCTTC.

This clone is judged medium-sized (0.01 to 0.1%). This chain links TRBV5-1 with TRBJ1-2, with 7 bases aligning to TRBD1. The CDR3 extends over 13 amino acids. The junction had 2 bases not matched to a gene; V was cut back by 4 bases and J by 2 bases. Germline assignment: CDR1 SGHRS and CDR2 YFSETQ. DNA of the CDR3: TGCGCCAGCAGCCTGGGACAGAACTATGGCTACACCTTC. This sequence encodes CASSLGQNYGYTF. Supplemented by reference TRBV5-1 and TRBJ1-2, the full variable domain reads KAGVTQTPRYLIKTRGQQVTLSCSPISGHRSVSWYQQTPGQGLQFLFEYFSETQRNKGNFPGRFSGRQFSNSRSEMNVSTLELGDSALYLCASSLGQNYGYTFGSGTRLTVV.

The CDR3 protein is CASSSYRGSYEQYF. The DNA for the CDR3 is TGTGCCAGCAGCTCCTACAGGGGCTCCTACGAGCAGTACTTC. The V gene is TRBV11-3, the J gene TRBJ2-7, with 7 nucleotides matching TRBD1. The CDR3 runs to 14 residues. Trimming cost V 4 bases and J 0 bases; bases outside gene matches: 3. The germline CDR1 and CDR2 sequences are SGHNT and YENEEA. Drawing the rest from reference TRBV11-3 and TRBJ2-7, the complete variable domain is EAGVVQSPRYKIIEKKQPVAFWCNPISGHNTLYWYLQNLGQGPELLIRYENEEAVDDSQLPKDRFSAERLKGVDSTLKIQPAELGDSAVYLCASSSYRGSYEQYFGPGTRLTVT.

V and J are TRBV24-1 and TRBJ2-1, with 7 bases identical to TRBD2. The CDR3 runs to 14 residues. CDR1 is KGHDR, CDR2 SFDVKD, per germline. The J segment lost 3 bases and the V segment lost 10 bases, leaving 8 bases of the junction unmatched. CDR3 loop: CATAPGGRYNEQFF. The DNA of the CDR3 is TGTGCCACTGCCCCGGGGGGTCGCTACAATGAGCAGTTCTTC.

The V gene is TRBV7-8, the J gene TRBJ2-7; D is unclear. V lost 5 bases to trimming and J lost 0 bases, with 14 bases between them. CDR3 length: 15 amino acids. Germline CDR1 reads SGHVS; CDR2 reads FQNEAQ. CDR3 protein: CASSPMVGSSYEQYF. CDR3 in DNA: TGTGCCAGCAGCCCAATGGTGGGCAGCTCCTACGAGCAGTACTTC.